This TCR beta chain was recovered during a study of T cells after yellow fever vaccination. About the study: Researchers used SMART-Seq v4 Ultra Low Input to prepare fractions that had low cell numbers. General study points: Faster peaking, at day 5 versus 15, marked a secondary response that was weaker. Reappearing after the booster were most of the clones from primary vaccination (96% CD4, roughly 86% CD8).

With 6 bases removed from V and 2 bases from J, the gap between germline ends came to 8 bases. The germline gives CDR1 ENHRY, CDR2 SYGVKD. The CDR3 contains 13 residues. TCRdb ran MiXCR on the 5' RACE reads and lists one entry per CDR3 protein. Among 250,000 to 350,000 distinct CDR3 sequences listed, approximately 10% were seen once. Worth noting for this clonotype: Its antigen is unknown.

The chain is built from TRBV10-3 and TRBJ1-3; D perhaps matches TRBD1 (5 bases). The sequencing used CD4+ T cells sorted from PBMCs, collected 5 days after the yellow fever booster vaccination. The sequence was collected from a man between 18 and 29 years old who received the YFV17D yellow fever vaccine. CDR3 coding DNA: TGTGCCATCAGGTCGGACACTGGAAACACCATATATTTT. Residues: CAIRSDTGNTIYF.